The present TCR beta chain was sequenced within a study of T cell responses to AZD1222 COVID-19 vaccine. Findings of the study overall: Baseline testing showed seropositivity in only 6 or 7 AZD1222 recipients. The sample set comprised mostly white British donors with more females, and clonal diversity was possibly underestimated.

Remarks on this clone: Its antigen is unknown.

Profiling relied on immunoSEQ multiplex PCR, and the TCRdb table lists in-frame clones only, not all of them. Here the sample spans about 54,000 clones, roughly nine tenths being singletons. The CDR3 is made up of 16 amino acids. Trimming took 0 bases from V and 3 from J; bases not matched to a gene: 5. CDR1 SGHNT and CDR2 YYREEE come from the germline V gene (reference sequence). This TCR derives from an adult who received the AZD1222 COVID-19 vaccine. J is TRBJ2-3 and V is TRBV5-4; 9 bases fit TRBD2. This sample comprised peripheral blood, obtained 28 days after the second AZD1222 dose. DNA of the CDR3: TGTGCCAGCAGCTTGGCGGGCGGGAGGGCTACAGATACGCAGTATTTT. This sequence encodes CASSLAGGRATDTQYF.